A single sample gave rise to the 28 T cell receptor beta chains below, sequenced in a study of T cells after yellow fever vaccination. TCRdb independently ran MiXCR on the 5' RACE reads; one entry per CDR3 protein. The sample includes a few hundred thousand distinct CDR3 sequences, less than 9% of them seen just once. The sample here was CD4+ T cells sorted from PBMCs, taken 15 days after the yellow fever booster vaccination. The receptor source for this set is a man in his thirties or forties who received the YFV17D yellow fever vaccine.

This clonotype was seen at least ten times. The chain joins TRBV20-1 to TRBJ2-6, with D unresolved. The germline V gene encodes CDR1 DFQATT and CDR2 SNEGSKA (reference sequence). This CDR3 spans 15 amino acids. Trimming pared 6 bases from V and 1 base from J, leaving 13 bases between. CDR3: CSASDGLSGANVLTF. The CDR3, as DNA: TGCAGTGCCTCGGACGGGCTGTCTGGGGCCAACGTCCTGACTTTC.

This chain joins TRBV10-3 and TRBJ2-6; TRBD1 aligns across 11 bases. V gave up 2 bases and J gave up 0 bases; unmatched junction bases: 6. This CDR3 has 19 residues. Germline CDR1 is ENHRY and CDR2 is SYGVKD. CDR3 protein: CAISEDPGQGVSGANVLTF. CDR3 bases: TGTGCCATCAGTGAGGACCCGGGACAGGGGGTCTCTGGGGCCAACGTCCTGACTTTC.

This clonotype has a handful of counts. V gene TRBV6-2 or TRBV6-3 combines with J gene TRBJ2-1, with 9 bases fitting TRBD2. CDR3 length equals 14 residues. Germline CDR1 and CDR2: MNHEY and SVGEGT. V was pared by 5 bases and J by 5 bases, with 4 bases of the junction left unmatched. The CDR3 coding sequence is TGTGCCAGCAGTGGACTAGCGAGAAACAATGAGCAGTTCTTC. This sequence encodes CASSGLARNNEQFF.

This clonotype was recorded at least ten times. The chain carries TRBV3-1 and TRBJ2-5; the match to TRBD1 covers 9 bases. This CDR3 region has 15 residues. In germline, CDR1 is LGHDT, CDR2 YNNKEL (reference sequence). The V segment lost 1 base and the J segment 5 bases; nucleotides outside the gene matches: 5. CDR3 DNA sequence: TGTGCCAGCAGCCAAGCAGGGACAGGGCGTGAGACCCAGTACTTC. Translating it yields CASSQAGTGRETQYF.

CDR3 protein: CASSQEAFSSGANVLTF. The CDR3 coding sequence is TGCGCCAGCAGCCAAGAAGCCTTTTCCTCTGGGGCCAACGTCCTGACTTTC. This chain uses TRBV4-3 with TRBJ2-6, with no clear D. V was pared by 0 bases and J by 0 bases, with 9 bases between. Germline values: CDR1 LGHNA, CDR2 YSLEER. CDR3 length: 17 residues.

J is TRBJ2-7 and V is TRBV12-3 or TRBV12-4; D possibly corresponds to TRBD2 (5 bases). Trimming took 3 bases from V and 3 from J, leaving 9 bases between them. The CDR3 has 13 residues. In nucleotides, the CDR3 is TGTGCCAGCAGTTTCCGCAGCGGCTACGAGCAGTACTTC. This sequence encodes CASSFRSGYEQYF.

This clonotype has just a few counts. The chain couples TRBV2 to TRBJ2-1; D not certain. CDR1 is SNHLY, CDR2 FYNNEI, per germline. This CDR3 is 12 amino acids long. Trimming shortened V by 2 bases and J by 11 bases, and 10 bases separated the two germline ends. In nucleotides, the CDR3 is TGTGCCAGCAGTGAAAATAGCCCCAAGCAGTTCTTC. It yields the protein CASSENSPKQFF. The variable domain in full, with the rest retrieved from reference TRBV2 and TRBJ2-1, is EPEVTQTPSHQVTQMGQEVILRCVPISNHLYFYWYRQILGQKVEFLVSFYNNEISEKSEIFDDQFSVERPDGSNFTLKIRSTKLEDSAMYFCASSENSPKQFFGPGTRLTVL.

The genes are TRBV3-1 and TRBJ2-3; D remains ambiguous. V was trimmed by 3 bases and J by 5 bases, leaving 6 bases between them. The germline CDR1 and CDR2 sequences are LGHDT and YNNKEL (reference sequence). This CDR3 is built from 12 residues. This CDR3 reads CASSHLGDTQYF. The CDR3 nucleotides are TGTGCCAGCAGCCACCTAGGAGATACGCAGTATTTT.

This clonotype was observed a handful of times. The V call is TRBV4-1, the J call TRBJ2-1; 12 bases align to TRBD2. The CDR3 extends over 16 amino acids. CDR1 MGHRA and CDR2 YSYEKL come from the germline V gene. Trimming took 2 bases from V and 7 from J; bases not matched to a gene: 6. The chain's CDR3 is CASSQPTSGRYNEQFF. The DNA of the CDR3 is TGCGCCAGCAGCCAACCTACTAGCGGGAGGTATAATGAGCAGTTCTTC.

This clonotype was observed many times. V gene TRBV12-3 or TRBV12-4 combines with J gene TRBJ2-7, with 9 bases matching TRBD2. Trimming removed 5 bases from V and 1 base from J; junction bases left unmatched: 3. The CDR3 sequence is 14 residues long. For the CDR3, the DNA is TGTGCCAGCAGTAAGACTAGCGGTTCCTACGAGCAGTACTTC. It translates to CASSKTSGSYEQYF.

Ten or more counts support this clonotype. This chain joins TRBV11-1 and TRBJ2-1; 9 positions agree with TRBD2. CDR1 and CDR2 from the germline V gene are SGHAT and FQDESV (reference sequence). There are 13 residues in the CDR3. J gave up 9 bases and V 3 bases, and 3 bases lay outside the gene matches. CDR3 DNA sequence: TGTGCCAGCAGCTTCCGCGGGAGGGGTGAGCAGTTCTTC. Residues: CASSFRGRGEQFF.

J is TRBJ2-7 and V is TRBV30, with D perhaps given as TRBD1 or TRBD2 (6 bases each). Germline loops: CDR1 GTSNPN, CDR2 SVGIG (reference sequence). The CDR3 sequence is 16 residues long. V lost 2 bases and J 1 base, leaving 18 bases between the germline ends. CDR3 DNA sequence: TGTGCCTGGAGTCCTAGGGGGAGGACCCATTCCTACGAGCAGTACTTC. This sequence encodes CAWSPRGRTHSYEQYF.

In this sample, this clonotype turned up many times. The gene calls are TRBV14 and TRBJ2-4; tentatively, D is TRBD1 or TRBD2 (5 bases each). The CDR3 sequence is 17 residues long. The germline V and J ends were trimmed by 4 bases and 7 bases, with 23 bases remaining between them. From germline, CDR1 is SGHDN and CDR2 FVKESK. CDR3 in DNA: TGTGCCAGCAGCCCTCGCCGGGACCCCGAGCCACCCAACATTCAGTACTTC. Protein product: CASSPRRDPEPPNIQYF.

The chain carries TRBV18 and TRBJ2-2; weak D call: TRBD1 (6 bases). From germline, CDR1 is KGHSH and CDR2 LQKENI. Trimming removed 3 bases from V and 0 bases from J, with 17 bases in between. There are 18 residues in the CDR3. The CDR3 region is CASSPLQRTAANTGELFF. The CDR3 DNA reads as TGTGCCAGCTCACCCTTGCAAAGGACAGCGGCGAACACCGGGGAGCTGTTTTTT.

This clonotype was counted at least ten times. The chain uses TRBV3-1 and TRBJ2-5, with a tentative D call TRBD2 (6 bases). V lost 4 bases, J lost 1 base, and 10 bases lay in between. Per germline, CDR1 LGHDT and CDR2 YNNKEL (reference sequence). The length of the CDR3 is 14 residues. The CDR3 protein is CASSPRLVQETQYF. Here the CDR3 DNA reads TGTGCCAGCAGCCCTAGACTAGTCCAAGAGACCCAGTACTTC.

The CDR3 region is CASSLDGRAGTDTQYF. DNA for the CDR3: TGTGCCAGCAGCCTGGACGGACGGGCGGGCACAGATACGCAGTATTTT. V usage is TRBV7-2 and J usage is TRBJ2-3, with D unclear. V shed 5 bases and J shed 1 base, with 16 bases lying between them. Germline CDR1 and CDR2: SGHTA and FQGNSA. CDR3 length: 16 amino acids.

In its sample, this clonotype was seen many times. The rearrangement uses TRBV12-3 or TRBV12-4 and TRBJ2-5; the D gene is possibly TRBD2 (6 bases). There are 13 residues in the CDR3. The V and J ends lost 9 bases and 3 bases respectively, with 14 bases between them. The DNA for the CDR3 is TGTGCCAGTACTACGGGACTCGAAGAGACCCAGTACTTC. It translates to CASTTGLEETQYF.

The CDR3 region has the DNA TGTGCCAGCAGCTTCTTTGCAGGGATGTCGTACGAGCAGTACTTC. Translating it yields CASSFFAGMSYEQYF. The J gene is TRBJ2-7, the V gene TRBV5-6; tentatively, D is TRBD1 (5 bases). The CDR3 length is 15 residues. V shed 2 bases and J shed 4 bases, with 16 bases lying between them. Germline V gene sequence: CDR1 SGHDT, CDR2 YYEEEE.

This clonotype was observed a few times. The CDR3 sequence: CSARTAAGGDSGANVLTF. The CDR3 DNA follows: TGCAGTGCTAGAACTGCAGCGGGAGGGGACTCTGGGGCCAACGTCCTGACTTTC. The rearrangement joins TRBV20-1 to TRBJ2-6; 10 bases are a match to TRBD2. J was trimmed by 0 bases and V by 2 bases; bases with no gene match: 7. Germline CDR1 and CDR2: DFQATT and SNEGSKA (reference sequence). The CDR3 totals 18 residues.

V gene TRBV4-2 combines with J gene TRBJ1-1, with no clear D. The CDR3 is 15 residues long. Germline V gene lookup returns CDR1 LGHNA and CDR2 YNFKEQ. Trimming left V 4 bases short and J 3 bases short, with 15 bases between. The CDR3 loop reads CASSRSPGRDTEAFF. The DNA of the CDR3 is TGTGCCAGCAGCCGATCGCCGGGTAGGGACACTGAAGCTTTCTTT.

This clonotype turned up a few times. The chain couples TRBV21-1 to TRBJ2-7; TRBD2, the table's D call, was not compared with the DNA. TRBV21-1 is a listed pseudogene. The CDR3 sequence is 16 residues long. As DNA, the CDR3 is TGTGCCAGCAGCAAAGATAGCAGGGCGCTCGGCTACGAGCAGTACTTC. Translation gives CASSKDSRALGYEQYF.

V usage is TRBV5-1 and J usage is TRBJ2-1, with D tentatively TRBD1 or TRBD2 (5 bases each). The germline V gene encodes CDR1 SGHRS and CDR2 YFSETQ. This CDR3 spans 13 amino acids. The germline V and J ends were trimmed by 4 bases and 8 bases, with 13 bases remaining between them. In nucleotides, the CDR3 is TGCGCCAGCAGCGACCCAGGGAGCTATGAGCAGTTCTTC. Translation gives CASSDPGSYEQFF.

The chain uses TRBV12-3 or TRBV12-4 and TRBJ1-6; D remains ambiguous. V lost 2 bases, J lost 6 bases, and 14 bases lay in between. The CDR3 is made up of 16 amino acids. The CDR3 reads CASSLFLGSTNSPLHF. The DNA of the CDR3 is TGTGCCAGCAGTTTATTTCTGGGCAGTACTAATTCACCCCTCCACTTT.

This clonotype has ten or more counts. The rearrangement uses TRBV20-1 and TRBJ2-1, with D maybe TRBD2 (6 bases). This CDR3 is 14 amino acids long. The germline V gene has CDR1 DFQATT and CDR2 SNEGSKA (reference sequence). Trimming cost V 6 bases and J 5 bases, with 17 bases left between them. The CDR3 DNA follows: TGCAGTGCCCCCCTAACGGGAGTGCACAATGAGCAGTTCTTC. Translation gives CSAPLTGVHNEQFF.

J is TRBJ2-7 and V is TRBV6-2 or TRBV6-3, with TRBD1 matching 7 bases. Germline trimming cut 8 bases from V and 2 bases from J; bases unmatched to any gene: 12. The V gene's germline CDR1 is MNHEY and CDR2 SVGEGT. The CDR3 runs 15 residues. In nucleotides, the CDR3 is TGTGCCAGCGACCGCAGTCGGGACAGCCCCTACGAGCAGTACTTC. Protein: CASDRSRDSPYEQYF.

This rearrangement joins TRBV6-1 to TRBJ2-7, with TRBD2 matching 11 bases. Trimming removed 7 bases from V and 3 bases from J; junction bases left unmatched: 8. This CDR3 spans 15 amino acids. CDR1 and CDR2 from the germline V gene are MNHNS and SASEGT. The CDR3 bases are TGTGCCAGCACCTCTCTCCTAGCGGGAGGCTACGAGCAGTACTTC. Its protein product is CASTSLLAGGYEQYF.

Ten or more counts support this clonotype. V usage is TRBV20-1 and J usage is TRBJ2-3; D is unclear. The CDR3 has 14 residues. The germline V and J ends were trimmed by 4 bases and 2 bases, with 13 bases remaining between them. In germline, CDR1 is DFQATT, CDR2 SNEGSKA (reference sequence). The CDR3: CSATSYFATDTQYF. CDR3 DNA sequence: TGCAGTGCTACCTCATACTTCGCCACAGATACGCAGTATTTT.

The V call is TRBV12-3 or TRBV12-4, the J call TRBJ1-4; no clear D gene. The CDR3 spans 13 residues. Between the trimmed V and J ends, which lost 6 bases and 5 bases, there was a span of 10 bases. CDR3 nucleotides: TGTGCCAGCAGCTACGGTGCCAATGAAAAACTGTTTTTT. Protein product: CASSYGANEKLFF.